This passage covers 23 T cell receptor beta chains from one sample sequenced in a study of long-term antiretroviral therapy in people with HIV (dated by TCRdb to between 2020 and 2023). The immunoSEQ hsTCRB v3.0 assay was used at survey level resolution to sequence the TRB variable region. The table comes from immuneACCESS by way of TCRdb, which keeps in-frame sequences with V and J called. Part of the clones is missing from these tables; in studies checked, under half for an unresolved V gene and the rest for unknown reasons. The sample contains 25,000 to 30,000 clones, 93% of them found a single time. In total, the top ten clones hold 6.4% of the sample. Sequenced here: unsorted PBMCs, sampled 6.5 years after starting antiretroviral therapy. These TCRs come from a woman aged 40 to 50 with HIV.

The genes are TRBV19 and TRBJ2-2, with D perhaps TRBD1 (5 bases). There are 14 residues in the CDR3. V was shortened by 7 bases and J by 4 bases, with 13 bases between the two germline ends. CDR1 and CDR2 (germline): LNHDA, SQIVND (reference sequence). The CDR3 loop reads CASMGQGSTGELFF. The CDR3 DNA follows: TGTGCCAGTATGGGTCAGGGTAGCACCGGGGAGCTGTTTTTT.

The chain's CDR3 is CASSLAGTADEQYF. Here the CDR3 DNA reads TGCGCCAGCAGCTTGGCTGGGACCGCGGACGAGCAGTACTTC. This chain connects TRBV5-1 to TRBJ2-7, with D perhaps matching TRBD1 or TRBD2 (5 bases each). Germline CDR1 reads SGHRS; CDR2 reads YFSETQ. CDR3 length equals 14 residues. Trimming removed 0 bases at V and 5 bases at J, with 12 bases between. Full variable domain (remainder filled in from reference TRBV5-1 and TRBJ2-7): KAGVTQTPRYLIKTRGQQVTLSCSPISGHRSVSWYQQTPGQGLQFLFEYFSETQRNKGNFPGRFSGRQFSNSRSEMNVSTLELGDSALYLCASSLAGTADEQYFGPGTRLTVT.

The rearrangement uses TRBV6-5 and TRBJ1-4; 7 nucleotides agree with TRBD1. The germline V gene encodes CDR1 MNHEY and CDR2 SVGAGI. This CDR3 has 16 amino acids. Unmatched junction bases numbered 8, after V lost 2 bases and J lost 5 bases. The CDR3 is CASSYSSGTENEKLFF. The CDR3 DNA sequence: TGTGCCAGCAGTTACAGTTCCGGGACAGAGAATGAAAAACTGTTTTTT.

The chain uses TRBV5-1 and TRBJ2-1, with 10 positions matching TRBD2. The CDR3 is made up of 18 amino acids. Germline trimming cut 0 bases from V and 1 base from J; bases unmatched to any gene: 7. Germline CDR1 SGHRS, CDR2 YFSETQ. The CDR3 loop is CASSLGSGGAFSYNEQFF. As DNA, the CDR3 is TGCGCCAGCAGCTTGGGGAGCGGGGGGGCCTTTTCCTACAATGAGCAGTTCTTC.

The V call is TRBV11-3, the J call TRBJ2-1, with D hard to call. The V and J ends lost 0 bases and 8 bases respectively, with 5 bases between them. In germline, CDR1 is SGHNT, CDR2 YENEEA. The CDR3 runs 12 residues. DNA for the CDR3: TGTGCCAGCAGCTTAGATCCGTATGAGCAGTTCTTC. It translates to CASSLDPYEQFF.

The genes are TRBV9 and TRBJ2-3; 7 bases are shared with TRBD2. The CDR3 runs to 14 residues. CDR1 is SGDLS, CDR2 YYNGEE, per germline. The trim removed 4 bases at V and 3 bases at J, leaving 5 bases unmatched. CDR3 coding DNA: TGTGCCAGCAGCCCCGGGGGGATAACAGATACGCAGTATTTT. The encoded protein is CASSPGGITDTQYF.

The gene calls are TRBV4-3 and TRBJ2-3; 9 nucleotides agree with TRBD1. The germline CDR1 and CDR2 sequences are LGHNA and YSLEER. With 2 bases clipped from V and 4 bases from J, the junction kept 10 bases outside the gene matches. The CDR3 contains 17 residues. The CDR3 region is CASSQQGQGVGADTQYF. The CDR3 DNA sequence: TGCGCCAGCAGCCAACAGGGACAGGGTGTCGGTGCAGATACGCAGTATTTT.

CDR3 region: CSARLTGGANEQFF. CDR3 DNA: TGCAGCGCTCGACTGACAGGGGGAGCCAATGAGCAGTTCTTC. This chain connects TRBV29-1 to TRBJ2-1, with TRBD1 identical over 9 bases. The V segment lost 7 bases and the J segment 6 bases; nucleotides outside the gene matches: 10. Germline V gives CDR1 SQVTM, CDR2 ANQGSEA. This CDR3 has 14 residues.

The rearrangement links TRBV18 to TRBJ2-7, with 8 nucleotides matching TRBD1. Trimming took 3 bases from V and 6 from J; bases not matched to a gene: 4. In germline, CDR1 is KGHSH, CDR2 LQKENI. The CDR3 runs 13 residues. In DNA, the CDR3 is TGTGCCAGCTCACCGGGACAGGATATCGAGCAGTACTTC. Amino acids: CASSPGQDIEQYF.

About this clone: Additional DNA sequences in this sample encode the identical CDR3. The V call is TRBV5-1, the J call TRBJ1-2; D not resolved. CDR3 size: 14 residues. V was pared by 4 bases and J by 2 bases, with 12 bases between. Germline V gene data show CDR1 as SGHRS and CDR2 as YFSETQ. CDR3: CASSPDGANYGYTF. The CDR3 nucleotides read TGCGCCAGCAGCCCTGACGGAGCCAACTATGGCTACACCTTC.

The chain has TRBV30 and TRBJ2-5; a weak D match, TRBD2 (5 bases). Germline V gene lookup returns CDR1 GTSNPN and CDR2 SVGIG (reference sequence). V lost 4 bases, J lost 5 bases, and 8 bases lay in between. This CDR3 comprises 11 residues. CDR3 loop: CAWTVAETQYF. CDR3 bases: TGTGCCTGGACCGTAGCGGAGACCCAGTACTTC.

This chain uses TRBV19 with TRBJ1-2; the D gene is possibly TRBD1 (5 bases). V lost 7 bases, J lost 2 bases, and 17 bases lay in between. Germline loops: CDR1 LNHDA, CDR2 SQIVND (reference sequence). The CDR3 spans 15 residues. Written as DNA, the CDR3 is TGTGCCAGTACCTCCGGGTGGGGACTAAACTATGGCTACACCTTC. Protein product: CASTSGWGLNYGYTF. Full variable domain (missing parts from reference TRBV19 and TRBJ1-2): DGGITQSPKYLFRKEGQNVTLSCEQNLNHDAMYWYRQDPGQGLRLIYYSQIVNDFQKGDIAEGYSVSREKKESFPLTVTSAQKNPTAFYLCASTSGWGLNYGYTFGSGTRLTVV.

This chain connects TRBV6-5 to TRBJ1-6, with D unclear. This CDR3 has 15 amino acids. The germline gives CDR1 MNHEY, CDR2 SVGAGI. V was pared by 2 bases and J by 6 bases, with 11 bases between. Written as DNA, the CDR3 is TGTGCCAGCAGTTACGTTCAGACTTTTAATTCACCCCTCCACTTT. It is translated as CASSYVQTFNSPLHF.

The chain carries TRBV7-9 and TRBJ2-7, with D maybe TRBD2 (6 bases). The CDR3 covers 14 residues. The germline V gene encodes CDR1 SEHNR and CDR2 FQNEAQ (reference sequence). V gave up 2 bases and J gave up 2 bases, with 10 bases separating them. CDR3 protein: CASSLPGLPYEQYF. CDR3 nucleotide sequence: TGTGCCAGCAGCTTACCGGGACTCCCCTACGAGCAGTACTTC.

The rearrangement joins TRBV5-1 to TRBJ1-1, with D possibly matching TRBD1 (6 bases). The germline gives CDR1 SGHRS, CDR2 YFSETQ. The CDR3 is 15 residues long. V was pared by 4 bases and J by 1 base, with 14 bases between. In DNA, the CDR3 is TGCGCCAGCAGCCCCGACCCGGGGGCGAACACTGAAGCTTTCTTT. As protein: CASSPDPGANTEAFF.

This rearrangement joins TRBV29-1 to TRBJ2-7; unclear D gene. The CDR3 contains 12 residues. Trimming removed 4 bases at V and 2 bases at J, with 9 bases between. Germline assignment: CDR1 SQVTM and CDR2 ANQGSEA. The CDR3 DNA is TGCAGCGTTGGCGACGGTACCTACGAGCAGTACTTC. Protein: CSVGDGTYEQYF.

As regards this clone: This sample also contains other DNA sequences that code for the same CDR3. J is TRBJ1-2 and V is TRBV4-1; TRBD1 aligns across 7 bases. CDR1 and CDR2 from the germline V gene are MGHRA and YSYEKL. This CDR3 has 13 residues. The junction had 1 base not matched to a gene; V was cut back by 4 bases and J by 2 bases. DNA of the CDR3: TGCGCCAGCAGCCTCAGGGGGAACTATGGCTACACCTTC. This codes for CASSLRGNYGYTF.

This clone has only a few counts. The chain is built from TRBV15 and TRBJ1-2; no reliable D call. Germline lookup yields CDR1 LNHNV and CDR2 YYDKDF (reference sequence). Trimming stripped 0 bases from V and 4 bases from J, with 9 bases between. The CDR3 sequence is 14 residues long. The CDR3 protein is CATSRDLQSYGYTF. The CDR3, as DNA: TGTGCCACCAGCAGAGATCTCCAAAGCTATGGCTACACCTTC.

V gene TRBV5-1 combines with J gene TRBJ1-2; TRBD1 agrees at 9 bases. The CDR3 consists of 13 residues. With V trimmed by 4 bases and J by 8 bases, 6 bases remained unmatched. Per germline, CDR1 SGHRS and CDR2 YFSETQ. CDR3 protein: CASSQGQGLGYTF. CDR3 nucleotides: TGCGCCAGCAGCCAAGGACAGGGGCTAGGCTACACCTTC.

This chain links TRBV19 with TRBJ1-5; 8 positions match TRBD1. V dropped 8 bases and J dropped 2; count of bases not matched to a gene: 8. CDR1 LNHDA and CDR2 SQIVND come from the germline V gene (reference sequence). The CDR3 is 15 amino acids. CDR3 sequence: CASLSGGMGNQPQHF. DNA for the CDR3: TGTGCCAGTCTGTCAGGGGGCATGGGCAATCAGCCCCAGCATTTT.

The CDR3 loop is CASSGLDSPLHF. The DNA of the CDR3 is TGTGCCAGCAGTGGACTGGATTCACCCCTCCACTTT. The V call is TRBV27, the J call TRBJ1-6; D not certain. CDR1 MNHEY and CDR2 SMNVEV come from the germline V gene (reference sequence). Deletions cut 5 bases from V and 8 bases from J, with 7 bases between. This CDR3 region has 12 residues.

The chain couples TRBV4-1 to TRBJ1-6; no clear D gene. Germline V gives CDR1 MGHRA, CDR2 YSYEKL. The CDR3 runs 13 residues. Trimming shortened V by 0 bases and J by 10 bases, and 7 bases separated the two germline ends. CDR3 residues: CASSQDPRSPLHF. For the CDR3, the DNA is TGCGCCAGCAGCCAAGATCCAAGATCACCCCTCCACTTT.

The chain combines TRBV6-5 with TRBJ2-7; 7 bases align to TRBD2. The germline CDR1 and CDR2 sequences are MNHEY and SVGAGI. This CDR3 has 14 residues. The trim removed 6 bases at V and 6 bases at J, leaving 11 bases unmatched. The CDR3 reads CASSLRGTNGEQYF. The CDR3 DNA is TGTGCCAGCAGCCTGCGGGGGACGAACGGCGAGCAGTACTTC.